Each of the 24 T cell receptor beta chains below was sequenced from the same sample in a study of T cells after yellow fever vaccination. TCRdb re-analysed the 5' RACE reads in MiXCR, keeping a single row per CDR3 protein. The table has 450,000 to 600,000 distinct CDR3 sequences, approximately 15% seen once; the top ten hold more than 13%. Sequenced here: PBMCs, sampled on the day of the yellow fever booster vaccination. These receptors came from a man aged 30 to 45 who received the YFV17D yellow fever vaccine.

V and J are TRBV29-1 and TRBJ2-3; D may be TRBD1 (6 bases). Per the germline V gene, CDR1 is SQVTM and CDR2 is ANQGSEA. V lost 6 bases to trimming and J lost 4 bases, with 17 bases between them. This CDR3 spans 14 amino acids. The CDR3 bases are TGCAGCGTATCAACAGGGACGATGGCAGATACGCAGTATTTT. It encodes CSVSTGTMADTQYF.

V and J are TRBV10-2 and TRBJ2-7; no clear D gene. V was trimmed by 3 bases and J by 3 bases, leaving 9 bases between them. The CDR3 totals 13 residues. Germline assignment: CDR1 WSHSY and CDR2 SAAADI. CDR3: CASSDLRIYEQYF. CDR3 DNA sequence: TGCGCCAGCAGTGACCTAAGGATCTACGAGCAGTACTTC.

CDR3 in amino acids: CASTLAPDYEQYF. The CDR3 coding sequence is TGTGCCAGCACCCTAGCCCCGGACTACGAGCAGTACTTC. The chain combines TRBV11-2 with TRBJ2-7, with D possibly being TRBD2 (5 bases). The CDR3 contains 13 residues. Germline V gene data show CDR1 as SGHAT and CDR2 as FQNNGV. Trimming pared 7 bases from V and 3 bases from J, leaving 13 bases between.

The CDR3 reads CSARNRLANYEQYF. CDR3 in DNA: TGCAGTGCTAGGAACAGACTAGCGAACTACGAGCAGTACTTC. V gene TRBV20-1 combines with J gene TRBJ2-7, with 8 bases aligning to TRBD2. The germline CDR1 and CDR2 sequences are DFQATT and SNEGSKA (reference sequence). The CDR3 length is 14 residues. Losses at the gene ends were 3 bases for V and 3 bases for J; bases not matched to a gene: 7.

This clonotype was counted at least ten times. The rearrangement uses TRBV3-1 and TRBJ2-7; D might be TRBD2 (6 bases). This CDR3 comprises 15 residues. Germline CDR1 and CDR2: LGHDT and YNNKEL (reference sequence). Deletions cut 1 base from V and 0 bases from J, with 10 bases between. CDR3: CASSQGSGGSYEQYF. The CDR3 bases are TGTGCCAGCAGCCAAGGTAGCGGCGGCTCCTACGAGCAGTACTTC.

This clonotype was seen ten or more times. A read error may account for a junction end that differs from germline. The V call is TRBV12-3 or TRBV12-4, the J call TRBJ2-1, with 10 bases matching TRBD2. The CDR3 covers 15 residues. CDR3 region: CASSLASGSFSEQFF. For the CDR3, the DNA is TGTGCCAGCAGTCTAGCTAGCGGGAGTTTCAGTGAGCAGTTCTTC.

This clonotype has ten or more counts. The V and J genes are TRBV12-3 or TRBV12-4 and TRBJ2-6; 7 bases are shared with TRBD2. The V gene end was trimmed by 11 bases and the J gene end by 1 base; junction bases not matched to a gene: 14. This CDR3 comprises 17 residues. The CDR3 here is CAGGGFGGKSGANVLTF. The CDR3 DNA sequence: TGTGCCGGGGGGGGTTTTGGAGGGAAATCTGGGGCCAACGTCCTGACTTTC.

This clonotype was detected a few times. The J gene is TRBJ1-1, the V gene TRBV7-8, with no clear D. The CDR3 runs 14 residues. Trimming took off 1 base at V and 5 bases at J, with 11 bases between the two ends. Germline V gene sequence: CDR1 SGHVS, CDR2 FQNEAQ. CDR3 sequence (DNA): TGTGCCAGCAGCTTAGAACGAAGGGAGACTGAAGCTTTCTTT. This translates into CASSLERRETEAFF.

The CDR3: CSALPGLAGVKGPYEQYF. CDR3 nucleotides: TGCAGTGCGCTTCCGGGACTAGCGGGAGTGAAGGGGCCCTACGAGCAGTACTTC. The chain uses TRBV20-1 and TRBJ2-7; 14 bases line up with TRBD2. CDR1 is DFQATT and CDR2 is SNEGSKA in the germline V gene (reference sequence). The trim removed 6 bases at V and 2 bases at J, leaving 15 bases unmatched. The CDR3 totals 18 residues.

The rearrangement uses TRBV6-6 and TRBJ2-3; D gene uncertain. Germline V lookup: CDR1 MNHNY, CDR2 SVGAGI (reference sequence). The CDR3 is 13 residues long. V was clipped by 2 bases and J by 6 bases, with 9 bases between them. The CDR3 loop reads CASSYTLGDTQYF. The CDR3 nucleotides are TGTGCCAGCAGTTACACCCTCGGGGATACGCAGTATTTT.

The chain combines TRBV10-3 with TRBJ2-1, with TRBD2 identical over 10 bases. The CDR3 spans 14 residues. V shed 3 bases, J shed 6 bases, and the junction held 2 bases outside the gene matches. Per germline, CDR1 ENHRY and CDR2 SYGVKD. The CDR3 spells CAISEAGGVNEQFF. The CDR3 DNA reads TGTGCCATCAGTGAAGCGGGAGGGGTCAATGAGCAGTTCTTC.

This clonotype was picked up a small number of times. V is TRBV4-2 and J is TRBJ2-2; 16 nucleotides align to TRBD2. CDR3 length: 19 amino acids. Germline CDR1 is LGHNA and CDR2 is YNFKEQ. With V trimmed by 4 bases and J by 8 bases, 13 bases remained unmatched. CDR3 sequence: CASSPGPGTSGRAFGELFF. The CDR3 nucleotides are TGTGCCAGCAGCCCCGGTCCCGGGACTAGCGGGAGGGCCTTTGGGGAGCTGTTTTTT.

The table lists this clonotype with a few counts. This chain connects TRBV27 to TRBJ2-7; no definite D call. The germline gives CDR1 MNHEY, CDR2 SMNVEV (reference sequence). The germline V and J ends were trimmed by 7 bases and 5 bases, with 9 bases remaining between them. The CDR3 consists of 11 residues. The CDR3 bases are TGTGCCAGCAAGTTTCGCCACGAGCAGTACTTC. This translates into CASKFRHEQYF.

The CDR3 DNA sequence: TGTGCCAGCAGCCGTAGCCTGGGTCTTGACAATGAGCAGTTCTTC. Translation gives CASSRSLGLDNEQFF. This chain connects TRBV13 to TRBJ2-1; D remains unclear. Per the germline V gene, CDR1 is PRHDT and CDR2 is FYEKMQ (reference sequence). Trimming shortened V by 5 bases and J by 5 bases, and 16 bases separated the two germline ends. This CDR3 is 15 amino acids long.

The chain joins TRBV20-1 to TRBJ2-5, with 8 bases aligning to TRBD2. Germline CDR1 DFQATT, CDR2 SNEGSKA (reference sequence). The CDR3 length is 13 residues. The V gene end was trimmed by 3 bases and the J gene end by 3 bases; junction bases not matched to a gene: 3. As DNA, the CDR3 is TGCAGTGCTAGTGGGGGACTAGAAGAGACCCAGTACTTC. Residues: CSASGGLEETQYF.

Here the CDR3 DNA reads TGTGCCAGCAGCTTAGAGATGAACAATGAGCAGTTCTTC. Its translation: CASSLEMNNEQFF. This rearrangement joins TRBV7-2 to TRBJ2-1; D call uncertain. CDR3 length: 13 amino acids. V dropped 1 base and J dropped 5 bases, with 6 bases sitting between them. Germline V gene sequence: CDR1 SGHTA, CDR2 FQGNSA.

The chain is built from TRBV6-1 and TRBJ1-3, with 7 bases fitting TRBD1. The CDR3 length is 14 residues. The trim removed 6 bases at V and 7 bases at J, leaving 9 bases unmatched. Germline loops: CDR1 MNHNS, CDR2 SASEGT. The DNA for the CDR3 is TGTGCCAGCAGCCGTACCACAGGGGTGAACACCATATATTTT. This gives the protein CASSRTTGVNTIYF.

This clonotype was seen many times. V gene TRBV12-3 or TRBV12-4 combines with J gene TRBJ1-1; a weak D match, TRBD1 (5 bases). This CDR3 has 11 residues. V lost 3 bases to trimming and J lost 10 bases, with 9 bases between them. CDR3 sequence reads: CASSFSGGAFF. Here the CDR3 DNA reads TGTGCCAGCAGTTTTTCGGGGGGAGCTTTCTTT.

The rearrangement uses TRBV7-8 and TRBJ2-7; perhaps TRBD2 as D (6 bases). The CDR3 loop spans 15 amino acids. Germline V gene sequence: CDR1 SGHVS, CDR2 FQNEAQ. V lost 0 bases and J lost 6, with 15 bases in between. The CDR3 is CASSLARAGTSEQYF. CDR3 DNA: TGTGCCAGCAGCTTAGCCAGGGCGGGAACCTCCGAGCAGTACTTC.

The chain links TRBV6-1 to TRBJ1-6; D not certain. The CDR3 consists of 14 residues. V lost 6 bases, J lost 5 bases, and 11 bases lay in between. Looked up from germline, CDR1 is MNHNS and CDR2 is SASEGT. The CDR3 is CASREGLNNSPLHF. The CDR3 nucleotides read TGTGCCAGCAGGGAGGGTTTGAATAATTCACCCCTCCACTTT.

The sample holds a few counts of this clonotype. The chain couples TRBV27 to TRBJ2-4; D gene uncertain. The V end was cut by 5 bases, the J end by 1 base, with 12 bases between. The CDR3 runs 15 residues. CDR1 MNHEY and CDR2 SMNVEV come from the germline V gene (reference sequence). The CDR3 nucleotides read TGTGCCAGCAGTATGGGCGAGTTTGCCAAAAACATTCAGTACTTC. It yields the protein CASSMGEFAKNIQYF.

The CDR3 region has the DNA TGTGCCAGCAGCATCGCTGCGGGGGGAACCTACGAGCAGTACTTC. It is translated as CASSIAAGGTYEQYF. The chain employs TRBV7-2 and TRBJ2-7; 8 nucleotides agree with TRBD2. Germline lookup yields CDR1 SGHTA and CDR2 FQGNSA. The CDR3 extends over 15 amino acids. V trimming: 5 bases; J trimming: 2 bases; junction bases outside the gene matches: 8. The variable domain in full, with the rest retrieved from reference TRBV7-2 and TRBJ2-7, is GAGVSQSPSNKVTEKGKDVELRCDPISGHTALYWYRQSLGQGLEFLIYFQGNSAPDKSGLPSDRFSAERTGGSVSTLTIQRTQQEDSAVYLCASSIAAGGTYEQYFGPGTRLTVT.

The gene calls are TRBV20-1 and TRBJ2-1, with D tentatively TRBD2 (5 bases). CDR3 length equals 14 residues. The germline V and J ends were trimmed by 1 base and 7 bases, with 14 bases remaining between them. Germline values: CDR1 DFQATT, CDR2 SNEGSKA (reference sequence). DNA of the CDR3: TGCAGTGCTAGAGGAATGGGGAGTATAAATGAGCAGTTCTTC. This gives the protein CSARGMGSINEQFF.

This clonotype was recorded a few times. The chain links TRBV6-5 to TRBJ2-7; 9 bases fit TRBD1. This CDR3 is 13 amino acids long. Germline V gene sequence: CDR1 MNHEY, CDR2 SVGAGI. With 6 bases clipped from V and 9 bases from J, the junction kept 9 bases outside the gene matches. CDR3 DNA: TGTGCCAGCAGCCCGGACAGGGGTTCTGGGCAGTACTTC. This encodes CASSPDRGSGQYF.